This T cell receptor (beta chain) was sequenced during a study of CD8 T cells in Susac syndrome. Reverse transcription used roughly 0.45 to 1 ug RNA and random hexamers. Multiplex PCR with immunoSEQ amplified the TCR beta CDR3 across 54 Vbeta and 13 Jbeta. TCRdb ran MiXCR on the immunoSEQ multiplex PCR reads and lists one entry per CDR3 protein. The table includes more than 200,000 distinct CDR3 sequences, over 85% detected once. This TCR was sampled from a human donor with multiple sclerosis. The sample was CD4+ T cells from PBMCs.

CDR3 in DNA: TGTGCCAGCAGTTCCGCCGGGACACCATACACCGGGGAGCTGTTTTTT. It translates to CASSSAGTPYTGELFF. The chain employs TRBV6-5 and TRBJ2-2; D may be TRBD1 (6 bases). The CDR3 consists of 16 residues. Trimming left V 4 bases short and J 3 bases short, with 15 bases between. Germline CDR1 is MNHEY and CDR2 is SVGAGI.